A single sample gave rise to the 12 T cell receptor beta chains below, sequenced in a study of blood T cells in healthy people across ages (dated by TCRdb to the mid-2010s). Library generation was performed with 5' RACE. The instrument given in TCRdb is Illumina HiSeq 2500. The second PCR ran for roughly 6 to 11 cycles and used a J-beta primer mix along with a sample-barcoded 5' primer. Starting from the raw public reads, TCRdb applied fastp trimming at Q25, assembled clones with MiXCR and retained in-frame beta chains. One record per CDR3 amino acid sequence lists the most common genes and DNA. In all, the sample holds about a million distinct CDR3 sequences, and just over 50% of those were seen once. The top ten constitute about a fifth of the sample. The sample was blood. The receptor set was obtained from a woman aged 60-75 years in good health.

CDR3 sequence reads: CASSVGRGPYNEQFF. In DNA form, the CDR3 reads TGTGCCAGCAGCGTAGGGCGGGGACCGTACAATGAGCAGTTCTTC. The chain links TRBV9 to TRBJ2-1; D may be TRBD2 (6 bases). The ends were cut back, 0 bases at V and 4 bases at J, with 11 bases in the middle. The germline V gene has CDR1 SGDLS and CDR2 YYNGEE. The CDR3 runs 15 residues.

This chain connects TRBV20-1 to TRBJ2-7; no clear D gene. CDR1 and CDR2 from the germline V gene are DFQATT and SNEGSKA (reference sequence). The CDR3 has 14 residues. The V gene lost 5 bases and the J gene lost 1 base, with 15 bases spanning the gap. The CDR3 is CSALNWGMSYEQYF. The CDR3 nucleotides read TGCAGTGCTTTGAACTGGGGTATGTCCTACGAGCAGTACTTC.

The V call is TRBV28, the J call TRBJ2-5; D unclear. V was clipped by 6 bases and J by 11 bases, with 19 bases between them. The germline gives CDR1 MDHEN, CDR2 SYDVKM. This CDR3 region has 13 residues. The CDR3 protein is CASRYPGTNEQYF. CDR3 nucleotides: TGTGCCAGCAGGTACCCAGGAACAAATGAGCAGTACTTC.

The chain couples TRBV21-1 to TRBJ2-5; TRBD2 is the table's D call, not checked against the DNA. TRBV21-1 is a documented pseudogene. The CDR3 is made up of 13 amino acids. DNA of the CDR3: TGTGCCAGCAGCAAAGAGAGTGAGGGTAGGCAGTACTTC. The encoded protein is CASSKESEGRQYF.

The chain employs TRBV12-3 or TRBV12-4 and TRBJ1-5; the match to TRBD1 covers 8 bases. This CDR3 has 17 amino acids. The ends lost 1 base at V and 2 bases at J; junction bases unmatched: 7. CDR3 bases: TGTGCCAGCAGTTTAGACGGTATACAGGGGGGCAATCAGCCCCAGCATTTT. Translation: CASSLDGIQGGNQPQHF.

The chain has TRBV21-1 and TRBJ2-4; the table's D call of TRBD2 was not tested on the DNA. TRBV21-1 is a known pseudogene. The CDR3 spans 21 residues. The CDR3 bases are TGTGCCAGCAGCACCCAACTTCCTGGACTAGCGGGAGAGAGGGCCAAAAACATTCAGTACTTC. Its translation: CASSTQLPGLAGERAKNIQYF.

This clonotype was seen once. The CDR3 protein is CASSVGARDQPQHF. The CDR3 DNA is TGTGCCAGCAGCGTAGGGGCCAGGGATCAGCCCCAGCATTTT. This chain uses TRBV9 with TRBJ1-5; TRBD1 is a possible D gene (5 bases). From germline, CDR1 is SGDLS and CDR2 YYNGEE. V shed 0 bases and J shed 5 bases, with 9 bases lying between them. The CDR3 runs 14 residues.

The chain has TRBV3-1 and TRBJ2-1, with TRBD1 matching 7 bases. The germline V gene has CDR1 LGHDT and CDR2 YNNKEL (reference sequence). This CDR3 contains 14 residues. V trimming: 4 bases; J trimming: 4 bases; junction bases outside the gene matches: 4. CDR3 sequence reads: CASSRSGGYNEQFF. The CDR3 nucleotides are TGTGCCAGCAGCCGCTCAGGGGGTTACAATGAGCAGTTCTTC.

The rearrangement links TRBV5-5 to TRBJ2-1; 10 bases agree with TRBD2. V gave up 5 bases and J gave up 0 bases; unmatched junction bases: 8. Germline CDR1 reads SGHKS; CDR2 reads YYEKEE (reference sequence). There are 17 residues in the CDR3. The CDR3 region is CASSKLAGPTSYNEQFF. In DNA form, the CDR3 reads TGTGCCAGCAGTAAACTAGCGGGACCTACCTCCTACAATGAGCAGTTCTTC.

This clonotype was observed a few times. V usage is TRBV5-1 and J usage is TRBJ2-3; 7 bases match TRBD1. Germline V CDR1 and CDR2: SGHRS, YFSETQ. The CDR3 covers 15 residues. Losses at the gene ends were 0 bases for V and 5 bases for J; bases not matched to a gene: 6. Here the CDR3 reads CASSLEGGWIDTQYF. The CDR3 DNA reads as TGCGCCAGCAGCTTGGAAGGGGGCTGGATAGATACGCAGTATTTT. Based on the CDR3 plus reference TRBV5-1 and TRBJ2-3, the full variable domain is KAGVTQTPRYLIKTRGQQVTLSCSPISGHRSVSWYQQTPGQGLQFLFEYFSETQRNKGNFPGRFSGRQFSNSRSEMNVSTLELGDSALYLCASSLEGGWIDTQYFGPGTRLTVL.

The CDR3 DNA reads as TGTGCCTGGAGTGTTGGGTCGGCCGGGGCCAACGTCCTGACTTTC. This sequence encodes CAWSVGSAGANVLTF. The rearrangement uses TRBV30 and TRBJ2-6; D call uncertain. The germline gives CDR1 GTSNPN, CDR2 SVGIG (reference sequence). The V end lost 0 bases, the J end lost 4 bases, and 10 bases lay between the germline ends. The CDR3 is 15 amino acids.

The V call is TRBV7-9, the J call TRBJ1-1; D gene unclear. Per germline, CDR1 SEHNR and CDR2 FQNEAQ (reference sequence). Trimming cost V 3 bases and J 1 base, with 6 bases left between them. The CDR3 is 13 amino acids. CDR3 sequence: CASSFVPNTEAFF. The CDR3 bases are TGTGCCAGCAGCTTCGTTCCGAACACTGAAGCTTTCTTT.